This T cell receptor beta chain was retrieved from a study of a mutant IDH1 vaccine in newly diagnosed glioma. Study information: Previous treatment comprised radiotherapy, temozolomide, or both, mostly both. At week 47 came visit V13, while visit V12 had come at week 35.

This clone was picked up one time. What it recognizes is unknown. Time point indicated: week 35, safety follow-up. Each dose delivered 300 ug of mutant IDH1 20-mer peptide subcutaneously with imiquimod. Patients carried new grade 3 or 4 IDH1-mutant astrocytomas lacking nuclear ATRX. The germline V gene has CDR1 MNHNY and CDR2 SVGAGI (reference sequence). The CDR3 is made up of 15 amino acids. Trimming took 6 bases from V and 4 from J, leaving 18 bases between them. This table comes from immunoSEQ multiplex PCR, and its TCRdb copy is limited to in-frame clones, with some not included. The table has 40,000 to 45,000 clones, about 86% seen once.

The TCR was taken from a woman in her forties with glioma. Some clones in this sample may be carry-over from other donors' samples. This chain links TRBV6-6 with TRBJ1-2; D gene ambiguous. Sample: PBMCs, taken from a glioma patient whose treatment included an IDH1 peptide vaccine. CDR3 DNA sequence: TGTGCCAGCAGCCAGACTGGTCGAGACGGCTATGGCTACACCTTC. Amino acids: CASSQTGRDGYGYTF.